Given below is one T cell receptor beta chain in context. No antigen is known for it. Looked up from germline, CDR1 is SGHTA and CDR2 is FQGNSA. Trimming removed 5 bases from V and 6 bases from J, with 17 bases in between. This CDR3 contains 15 residues. The sample belongs to a study of OX40 agonist ivuxolimab in advanced cancers. Study-level background: Hepatocellular carcinoma, melanoma, renal cell or head and neck cancer occurred in dose-escalation patients. Study-wide findings and caveats: Among T cells, CD8+ cells averaged more expanded clones than CD4+ cells. Some nonresponders likewise displayed low normalized T-cell clonal expansion.

The timepoints at which blood was sampled were baseline, cycle 4 day 1, and cycle 7 day 1. The table came from immunoSEQ multiplex PCR; TCRdb's copy has only in-frame clones and leaves some out. This table holds around 60,000 clones, 75% to 90% found once. This receptor was taken from an adult with an advanced solid tumor such as melanoma, head and neck, liver or kidney cancer. This specimen consisted of CD4+ or CD8+ T cells sorted from blood, obtained in a trial of the OX40 agonist ivuxolimab. The chain couples TRBV7-2 to TRBJ1-5, with a possible D match to TRBD1 (6 bases). In DNA, the CDR3 is TGTGCCAGCAGCCCACAGGGTAGGATGATTCAGCCCCAGCATTTT. Its protein product is CASSPQGRMIQPQHF.